There are a few counts of the clone carrying this T cell receptor beta chain. Its target is not known. Only in-frame clones appear in the TCRdb table, and some are missing; sequencing was by immunoSEQ multiplex PCR. The sample comprises roughly 670 clones, 9.5% to 15% of which are singletons, and around an eighth rests with the top ten. This specimen belongs to a study of tumour-infiltrating T cells in Burkitt lymphoma. Overall study: This cohort included all epidemiological subtypes of Burkitt lymphoma. General study findings and limits: Many Burkitt lymphoma patients shared several public clonotypes.

The TCR was taken from a human donor with Burkitt lymphoma. The sequenced sample was tumor tissue.

This chain's CDR3 is CASSSSRGGTHQYF. In DNA form, the CDR3 reads TGTGCCAGCAGCTCCTCCCGGGGAGGGACGCATCAGTATTTT. This chain connects TRBV9 to TRBJ2-3; 7 nucleotides agree with TRBD2. This CDR3 is 14 amino acids long. Germline CDR1 reads SGDLS; CDR2 reads YYNGEE. The V and J ends lost 4 bases and 12 bases, in that order; junction bases with no gene match: 14.